A selection of T cell receptor beta chains follows, all from one sample in a study of blood T cell repertoires in COVID-19. The assay was immunoSEQ multiplex PCR, and TCRdb's table has in-frame clones only and misses some. The data hold about 150,000 clones, with roughly 80% observed a single time. The sample consisted of peripheral blood. The receptor source for this set is an elderly woman with acute or convalescent COVID-19. The CDR3 runs from the conserved cysteine through the conserved F or W. A D gene is named only where the DNA matches it firmly. Not every row has a clone size; where given, it reads once, few, many or a size class.

J gene,clone size,D gene,V gene,CDR3 protein,CDR3 DNA
TRBJ1-2,-,-,TRBV5-1,CASSLVGENYGYTF,TGCGCCAGCAGCTTGGTGGGCGAAAACTATGGCTACACCTTC
TRBJ1-1,-,-,TRBV19,CASSANPGVTEAFF,TGTGCCAGTAGTGCCAACCCCGGAGTTACTGAAGCTTTCTTT
TRBJ1-2,-,TRBD1,TRBV6-5,CASADRDNGYTF,TGTGCCAGCGCCGACAGGGACAATGGCTACACCTTC
TRBJ2-5,-,TRBD2,TRBV4-2,CASSQDIASGGPQETQYF,TGTGCCAGCAGCCAAGATATCGCTAGCGGGGGGCCCCAAGAGACCCAGTACTTC
TRBJ2-5,-,TRBD1,TRBV4-3,CASSPTGQNQETQYF,TGCGCCAGCAGCCCGACAGGGCAGAACCAAGAGACCCAGTACTTC
TRBJ1-1,-,TRBD1,TRBV12-3/TRBV12-4,CASSLDRGPAFF,TGTGCCAGCAGTTTAGATAGGGGGCCGGCTTTCTTT
TRBJ1-5,few,-,TRBV18,CASSEQGGQPQHF,TGTGCCAGCTCAGAGCAGGGAGGACAGCCCCAGCATTTT
TRBJ1-1,once,-,TRBV6-5,CASKWSTEAFF,TGTGCCAGCAAGTGGAGCACTGAAGCTTTCTTT
TRBJ2-3,-,-,TRBV15,CATSRDLVGGRTDTQYF,TGTGCCACCAGCAGAGATTTGGTGGGGGGACGCACAGATACGCAGTATTTT
TRBJ2-1,-,TRBD2,TRBV6-2/TRBV6-3,CASSYYVTSGGNEQFF,TGTGCCAGCAGTTACTACGTGACTAGCGGGGGGAATGAGCAGTTCTTC
TRBJ2-7,-,TRBD1,TRBV25-1,CASSGQGVSYEQYF,TGTGCCAGCAGTGGACAGGGGGTCTCCTACGAGCAGTACTTC
TRBJ2-7,-,TRBD1,TRBV27,CASSLSRGGDEQYF,TGTGCCAGCAGTTTATCAAGAGGGGGCGACGAGCAGTACTTC
TRBJ2-1,-,-,TRBV7-3,CASSPRGGAVYNEQFF,TGTGCCAGCAGCCCGAGGGGCGGGGCGGTCTACAATGAGCAGTTCTTC
TRBJ2-1,-,TRBD2,TRBV7-9,CASSSPMGLADTDEQFF,TGTGCCAGCAGCTCCCCGATGGGACTAGCGGACACCGATGAGCAGTTCTTC
TRBJ1-3,-,TRBD1,TRBV5-1,CASSLEGRGSGNTIYF,TGCGCCAGCAGCTTGGAGGGCAGGGGGTCTGGAAACACCATATATTTT
TRBJ1-1,-,TRBD1,TRBV5-4,CASSRDSQTGAEAFF,TGTGCCAGCAGTAGGGACAGTCAGACTGGCGCTGAAGCTTTCTTT
TRBJ1-1,-,-,TRBV6-5,CASSSGQTNTEAFF,TGTGCCAGCAGTTCGGGACAAACGAACACTGAAGCTTTCTTT
TRBJ2-1,-,TRBD2,TRBV11-1,CASSSSGGAGEQFF,TGTGCCAGCAGCTCTAGCGGGGGGGCCGGTGAGCAGTTCTTC
TRBJ1-2,few,-,TRBV7-2,CASTRLGANYGYTF,TGTGCCAGCACCCGTCTGGGGGCGAACTATGGCTACACCTTC
TRBJ2-5,once,TRBD2,TRBV2,CASRRGGGQETQYF,TGTGCCAGCAGACGCGGGGGTGGGCAAGAGACCCAGTACTTC
TRBJ2-7,-,-,TRBV19,CASSIERGSYEQYF,TGTGCCAGTAGTATAGAGCGGGGCTCCTACGAGCAGTACTTC
TRBJ2-5,-,-,TRBV3-1/TRBV3-2,CASSQASRETQYF,TGTGCCAGCAGCCAAGCTAGTCGAGAGACCCAGTACTTC
TRBJ2-5,-,-,TRBV3-1/TRBV3-2,CASSQVKETQYF,TGTGCCAGCAGCCAAGTCAAAGAGACCCAGTACTTC
TRBJ1-2,-,TRBD1,TRBV5-5,CASSPGQGKTSDPYTF,TGTGCCAGCAGTCCCGGACAGGGGAAGACGTCAGACCCCTACACCTTC
TRBJ1-1,once,-,TRBV18,CASSPMRGTEAFF,TGTGCCAGCTCACCAATGCGCGGCACTGAAGCTTTCTTT
TRBJ1-6,-,TRBD1,TRBV6-6,CASSQDRGGSYNSPLHF,TGTGCCAGCAGTCAGGACAGGGGAGGCTCCTATAATTCACCCCTCCACTTT